This TCR beta chain emerged from a study of CD8 T cells in ankylosing spondylitis. TCRdb used MiXCR to reprocess the 5' RACE reads, holding one entry per CDR3 protein. The sample lists 250,000 to 400,000 distinct CDR3 sequences, about 9.9% occurring once. CDR3 length: 17 residues. With V trimmed by 2 bases and J by 7 bases, 13 bases remained unmatched. Per the germline V gene, CDR1 is ENHRY and CDR2 is SYGVKD. General study points: Earlier literature documents some of the motif variants in reactive arthritis synovial fluid and blood.

This clonotype was counted at least ten times. Its antigen remains unknown. This rearrangement joins TRBV10-3 to TRBJ2-2, with 7 bases fitting TRBD2. The sequencing input was blood, either unsorted or a sorted T cell fraction (not recorded which). The TCR comes from a female donor with ankylosing spondylitis or in good health (not recorded which). In DNA form, the CDR3 reads TGTGCCATCAGTGAGAGTCGGGCGGGAGTGCTCATCGGGGAGCTGTTTTTT. Its translation is CAISESRAGVLIGELFF.